This TCR beta chain was sequenced during a study of molecular identifiers for immune sequencing clone quantification. Study results and caveats: Shared barcodes on identical TCR molecules could underestimate the sizes of highly expanded clones. Spiked Jurkat TCR RNA equal to one cell could reportedly be picked out among 900,000 to 1,000,000 naive cells. In CMV-specific effectors, clones above 20 copies held over 98% of molecules; naive, under 1%.

In its sample, this clonotype was seen many times. Its specificity is unknown. TCRdb re-called the PCR reads with MiXCR, one entry per CDR3 protein. Of roughly 320,000 distinct CDR3 sequences listed, roughly 24% are singletons. Between the trimmed V and J ends, which lost 2 bases and 0 bases, there was a span of 8 bases. The CDR3 spans 14 residues. Germline lookup yields CDR1 MDHEN and CDR2 SYDVKM. Naive CD8 T cell sorting was performed on the CD8+CD4-CCR7+CD45RA+ phenotype. The TCR was taken from a human donor in good health. Some libraries in this study had Jurkat cell RNA spiked in. Sequences were obtained from naive CD8+ T cells from blood, with Jurkat cell RNA spiked in. The subset: FACS-sorted CD8+CD4-CCR7+CD45RA+ naive T cells. This chain links TRBV28 with TRBJ2-7; D gene unclear. CDR3 nucleotides: TGTGCCAGCAGTTTAATACGAAGCTCCTACGAGCAGTACTTC. This translates into CASSLIRSSYEQYF. The complete variable domain, with remaining parts taken from reference TRBV28 and TRBJ2-7, reads DVKVTQSSRYLVKRTGEKVFLECVQDMDHENMFWYRQDPGLGLRLIYFSYDVKMKEKGDIPEGYSVSREKKERFSLILESASTNQTSMYLCASSLIRSSYEQYFGPGTRLTVT.